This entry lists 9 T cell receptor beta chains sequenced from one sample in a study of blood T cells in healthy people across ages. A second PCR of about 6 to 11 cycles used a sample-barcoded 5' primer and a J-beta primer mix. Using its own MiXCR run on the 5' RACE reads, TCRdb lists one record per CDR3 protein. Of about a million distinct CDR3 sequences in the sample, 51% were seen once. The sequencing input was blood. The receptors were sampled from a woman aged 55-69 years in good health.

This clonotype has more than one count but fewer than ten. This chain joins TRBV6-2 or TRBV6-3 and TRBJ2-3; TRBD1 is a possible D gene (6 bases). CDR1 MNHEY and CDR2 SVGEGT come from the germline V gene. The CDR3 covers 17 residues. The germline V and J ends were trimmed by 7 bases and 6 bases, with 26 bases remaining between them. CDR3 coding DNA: TGTGCCAGCAAAAGACCAACCCGGGACACCATTTCGGATACGCAGTATTTT. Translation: CASKRPTRDTISDTQYF.

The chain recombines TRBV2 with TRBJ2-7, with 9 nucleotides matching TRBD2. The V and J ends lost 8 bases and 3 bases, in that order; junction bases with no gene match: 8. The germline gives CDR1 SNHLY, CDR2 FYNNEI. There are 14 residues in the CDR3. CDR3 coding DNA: TGTGCCAGCTCGTGGGTGCGGGAGGGCTACGAGCAGTACTTC. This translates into CASSWVREGYEQYF.

The CDR3 sequence: CASSPGTSRGQETQYF. The DNA of the CDR3 is TGTGCCAGCTCACCAGGGACTAGCCGGGGACAAGAGACCCAGTACTTC. The chain is built from TRBV18 and TRBJ2-5; TRBD2 matches 9 bases. J gave up 2 bases and V 2 bases, and 6 bases lay outside the gene matches. In germline, CDR1 is KGHSH, CDR2 LQKENI. The CDR3 is 16 residues long. Supplemented by reference TRBV18 and TRBJ2-5, the full variable domain reads NAGVMQNPRHLVRRRGQEARLRCSPMKGHSHVYWYRQLPEEGLKFMVYLQKENIIDESGMPKERFSAEFPKEGPSILRIQQVVRGDSAAYFCASSPGTSRGQETQYFGPGTRLLVL.

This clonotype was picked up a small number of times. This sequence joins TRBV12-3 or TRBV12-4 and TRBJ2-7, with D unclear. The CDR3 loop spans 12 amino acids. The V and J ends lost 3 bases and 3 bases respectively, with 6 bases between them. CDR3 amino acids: CASSFYRYEQYF. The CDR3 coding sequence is TGTGCCAGCAGTTTTTACCGCTACGAGCAGTACTTC.

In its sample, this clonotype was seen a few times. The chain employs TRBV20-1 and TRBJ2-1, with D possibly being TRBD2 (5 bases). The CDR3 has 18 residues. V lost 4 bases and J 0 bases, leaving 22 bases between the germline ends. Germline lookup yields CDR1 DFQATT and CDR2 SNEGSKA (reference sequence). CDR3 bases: TGCAGTGCTACTGACTACCTTGGTGTCGGGCGCTCCTACAATGAGCAGTTCTTC. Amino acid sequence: CSATDYLGVGRSYNEQFF.

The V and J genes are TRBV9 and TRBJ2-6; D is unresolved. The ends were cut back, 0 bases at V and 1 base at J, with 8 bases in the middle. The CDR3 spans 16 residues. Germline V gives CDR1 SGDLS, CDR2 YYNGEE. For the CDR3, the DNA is TGTGCCAGCAGCGTAGATTTTCCTTCTGGGGCCAACGTCCTGACTTTC. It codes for CASSVDFPSGANVLTF.

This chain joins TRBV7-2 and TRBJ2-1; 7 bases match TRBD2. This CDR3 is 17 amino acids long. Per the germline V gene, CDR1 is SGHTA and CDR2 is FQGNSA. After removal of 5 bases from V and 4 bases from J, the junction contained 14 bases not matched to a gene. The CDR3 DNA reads TGTGCCAGCAGCCCCTCCCCCGTAGCGGGTCTATACAATGAGCAGTTCTTC. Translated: CASSPSPVAGLYNEQFF.

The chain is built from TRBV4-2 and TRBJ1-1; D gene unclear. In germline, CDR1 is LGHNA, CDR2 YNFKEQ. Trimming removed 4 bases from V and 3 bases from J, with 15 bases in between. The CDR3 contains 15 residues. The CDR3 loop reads CASSLEQQWDTEAFF. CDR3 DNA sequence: TGTGCCAGCAGCCTGGAACAGCAATGGGACACTGAAGCTTTCTTT.

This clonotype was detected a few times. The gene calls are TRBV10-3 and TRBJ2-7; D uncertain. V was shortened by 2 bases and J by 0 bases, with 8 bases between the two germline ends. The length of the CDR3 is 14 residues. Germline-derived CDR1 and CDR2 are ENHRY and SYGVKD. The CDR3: CAISEMGNSYEQYF. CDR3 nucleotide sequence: TGTGCCATCAGTGAGATGGGGAACTCCTACGAGCAGTACTTC.